The rows below give T cell receptor beta chains drawn from one sample of a study of cytomegalovirus exposure and HLA in healthy donors. The repertoire was sequenced with immunoSEQ multiplex PCR; TCRdb's copy has only in-frame clones and lacks some. The data show approximately 150,000 clones, around 70% seen once. Sample: PBMCs. The receptors were gathered from a man younger than 35 in good health and CMV-seropositive. Both conserved end residues are part of each CDR3. The D gene is left open where the match is weak. Expanded clones get a size class; other rows say once, few or many, or leave the size out.

j_call: TRBJ1-1; clone_size: -; v_call: TRBV11-2; d_call: -; cdr3_nt: TGTGCCAGCAGCTTAGATCAGGACGGGAAAGCTTTCTTT; cdr3_aa: CASSLDQDGKAFF
j_call: TRBJ1-1; clone_size: -; v_call: TRBV4-2; d_call: -; cdr3_nt: TGTGCCAGCAGCCAAGAAAGGGTAGGTCGGACAGCGTCTGAAGCTTTCTTT; cdr3_aa: CASSQERVGRTASEAFF
j_call: TRBJ2-5; clone_size: -; v_call: TRBV7-2; d_call: TRBD1; cdr3_nt: TGTGCCAGCAGCCTCATGTCCCGGGACAGAGAGACCCAGTACTTC; cdr3_aa: CASSLMSRDRETQYF
j_call: TRBJ2-1; clone_size: -; v_call: TRBV29-1; d_call: -; cdr3_nt: TGCAGCGCTGGGGCTAAGAGCTCCTACAATGAGCAGTTCTTC; cdr3_aa: CSAGAKSSYNEQFF
j_call: TRBJ1-4; clone_size: -; v_call: TRBV30; d_call: TRBD1; cdr3_nt: TGTGCCTGGAGGAGTAGGGACAGTAATAATGAAAAACTGTTTTTT; cdr3_aa: CAWRSRDSNNEKLFF
j_call: TRBJ1-6; clone_size: -; v_call: TRBV30; d_call: -; cdr3_nt: TGTGCCTGGAGTTCAGGGGACGGGTCACCCCTCCACTTT; cdr3_aa: CAWSSGDGSPLHF
j_call: TRBJ2-1; clone_size: -; v_call: TRBV7-2; d_call: -; cdr3_nt: TGTGCCAGCAGCTTCACAGGTTACAATGAGCAGTTCTTC; cdr3_aa: CASSFTGYNEQFF
j_call: TRBJ2-3; clone_size: few; v_call: TRBV7-9; d_call: -; cdr3_nt: TGTGCCAGCAGCTTAGGATCCGGGGATACAGATACGCAGTATTTT; cdr3_aa: CASSLGSGDTDTQYF
j_call: TRBJ2-3; clone_size: few; v_call: TRBV5-6; d_call: TRBD2; cdr3_nt: TGTGCCAGCAGCTTGGTGGGTAGCGGGGCAACAGATACGCAGTATTTT; cdr3_aa: CASSLVGSGATDTQYF
j_call: TRBJ1-2; clone_size: -; v_call: TRBV6-1; d_call: -; cdr3_nt: TGTGCCAGCAAACCGGGACAAAACTATGGCTACACCTTC; cdr3_aa: CASKPGQNYGYTF
j_call: TRBJ2-2; clone_size: -; v_call: TRBV7-9; d_call: -; cdr3_nt: TGTGCCAGCAGCCCCCGAGGGGGAGGGAGGAAGTGGACCGGGGAGCTGTTTTTT; cdr3_aa: CASSPRGGGRKWTGELFF
j_call: TRBJ1-2; clone_size: -; v_call: TRBV5-1; d_call: TRBD1; cdr3_nt: TGCGCCAGCAGCTTGGAGGGGACAGGATATGGCTACACCTTC; cdr3_aa: CASSLEGTGYGYTF
j_call: TRBJ2-1; clone_size: -; v_call: TRBV6-1; d_call: -; cdr3_nt: TGTGCCAGCAGTGACCACGGGGGCTCCTACAATGAGCAGTTCTTC; cdr3_aa: CASSDHGGSYNEQFF
j_call: TRBJ2-1; clone_size: -; v_call: TRBV7-9; d_call: TRBD2; cdr3_nt: TGTGCCAGCAGCTTAGGGGGTAGCGGGAGGGCCGATGAGCAGTTCTTC; cdr3_aa: CASSLGGSGRADEQFF
j_call: TRBJ1-3; clone_size: -; v_call: TRBV4-1; d_call: -; cdr3_nt: TGCGCCAGCAGCCAGGAAACAGGGACTGGAAACACCATATATTTT; cdr3_aa: CASSQETGTGNTIYF
j_call: TRBJ1-1; clone_size: -; v_call: TRBV27; d_call: TRBD1; cdr3_nt: TGTGCCACGAAAGGGGGCCTCGACACTGAAGCTTTCTTT; cdr3_aa: CATKGGLDTEAFF
j_call: TRBJ1-3; clone_size: -; v_call: TRBV5-1; d_call: -; cdr3_nt: TGCGCCAGCAGCTTTGTGGGGAGCGAGAACTCTGGAAACACCATATATTTT; cdr3_aa: CASSFVGSENSGNTIYF
j_call: TRBJ1-4; clone_size: -; v_call: TRBV28; d_call: -; cdr3_nt: TGTGCCAGCAGCTCCGGCGGGATTAATGAAAAACTGTTTTTT; cdr3_aa: CASSSGGINEKLFF
j_call: TRBJ2-1; clone_size: -; v_call: TRBV2; d_call: TRBD2; cdr3_nt: TGTGCCAGCAGGCGACTAGCGGGAGTGGATGAGCAGTTCTTC; cdr3_aa: CASRRLAGVDEQFF
j_call: TRBJ1-5; clone_size: -; v_call: TRBV7-2; d_call: TRBD1; cdr3_nt: TGTGCCAGCAGCGCACAGGGGAATCAGCCCCAGCATTTT; cdr3_aa: CASSAQGNQPQHF
j_call: TRBJ2-3; clone_size: -; v_call: TRBV5-1; d_call: -; cdr3_nt: TGCGCCAGCAGCTACGACTATTCTAGCACAGATACGCAGTATTTT; cdr3_aa: CASSYDYSSTDTQYF
j_call: TRBJ1-1; clone_size: -; v_call: TRBV28; d_call: TRBD1; cdr3_nt: TGTGCCAGCAGTTTCCACAGGGGGAAAGCTTTCTTT; cdr3_aa: CASSFHRGKAFF
j_call: TRBJ1-1; clone_size: -; v_call: TRBV7-3; d_call: TRBD1; cdr3_nt: TGTGCCAGCAGCTTAGAGGGGGCTATCACTGAAGCTTTCTTT; cdr3_aa: CASSLEGAITEAFF
j_call: TRBJ1-1; clone_size: once; v_call: TRBV30; d_call: -; cdr3_nt: TGTGCCTGGAGTTCCGAGGACAGATCGACTGAAGCTTTCTTT; cdr3_aa: CAWSSEDRSTEAFF
j_call: TRBJ2-1; clone_size: -; v_call: TRBV18; d_call: -; cdr3_nt: TGTGCCAGCTCACCAAGTCCTAGCGTTGACAATGAGCAGTTCTTC; cdr3_aa: CASSPSPSVDNEQFF
j_call: TRBJ1-2; clone_size: -; v_call: TRBV9; d_call: -; cdr3_nt: TGTGCCAGCAACTCTATTAATAACAGGGATGGCTACACCTTC; cdr3_aa: CASNSINNRDGYTF
j_call: TRBJ2-3; clone_size: -; v_call: TRBV4-1; d_call: -; cdr3_nt: TGCGCCAGCAGCCAAGATGCGGCGGTCCAAACAGATACGCAGTATTTT; cdr3_aa: CASSQDAAVQTDTQYF
j_call: TRBJ2-5; clone_size: -; v_call: TRBV9; d_call: TRBD2; cdr3_nt: TGTGCCAGCAGCGCGGTCGGTGGACTAGCGGGGGGAAAAGAGACCCAGTACTTC; cdr3_aa: CASSAVGGLAGGKETQYF
j_call: TRBJ2-1; clone_size: -; v_call: TRBV5-6; d_call: -; cdr3_nt: TGTGCCAGCACCTCGTACAATGAGCAGTTCTTC; cdr3_aa: CASTSYNEQFF
j_call: TRBJ1-2; clone_size: -; v_call: TRBV7-2; d_call: TRBD1; cdr3_nt: TGTGCCAGCAGCGACACCGGGACAGGGATTTATGGCTACACCTTC; cdr3_aa: CASSDTGTGIYGYTF
j_call: TRBJ1-1; clone_size: -; v_call: TRBV28; d_call: -; cdr3_nt: TGTGCCAGCAGTCGTGTCTCCTCGAACACTGAAGCTTTCTTT; cdr3_aa: CASSRVSSNTEAFF
j_call: TRBJ2-2; clone_size: -; v_call: TRBV30; d_call: -; cdr3_nt: TGTGCCTGGAGAAGGGGGGGAACCGGGGAGCTGTTTTTT; cdr3_aa: CAWRRGGTGELFF
j_call: TRBJ1-2; clone_size: once; v_call: TRBV7-8; d_call: TRBD1; cdr3_nt: TGTGCCAGCAGCTGGAAAGGGGACAGGGGCTACACCTTC; cdr3_aa: CASSWKGDRGYTF
j_call: TRBJ1-2; clone_size: -; v_call: TRBV29-1; d_call: -; cdr3_nt: TGCAGCGTTTCAGGGTGGGCAGTCTATGGCTACACCTTC; cdr3_aa: CSVSGWAVYGYTF
j_call: TRBJ2-2; clone_size: -; v_call: TRBV5-1; d_call: TRBD2; cdr3_nt: TGCGCCAGCAGCACGTCGACTAGCGGGAGTATGGAGCTGTTTTTT; cdr3_aa: CASSTSTSGSMELFF
j_call: TRBJ2-1; clone_size: -; v_call: TRBV30; d_call: -; cdr3_nt: TGTGCCTGGAGTGTACGAACCGCAGCGGGTAGGGAGCAGTTCTTC; cdr3_aa: CAWSVRTAAGREQFF
j_call: TRBJ2-5; clone_size: -; v_call: TRBV10-3; d_call: TRBD2; cdr3_nt: TGTGCCATCAGTCACCCACCCTTCGAGACTAGCGGAGGGGAGACCCAGTACTTC; cdr3_aa: CAISHPPFETSGGETQYF
j_call: TRBJ1-1; clone_size: -; v_call: TRBV7-9; d_call: -; cdr3_nt: TGTGCCAGCAGCCCCGGGGAGGGGCATTTCAACACTGAAGCTTTCTTT; cdr3_aa: CASSPGEGHFNTEAFF
j_call: TRBJ1-2; clone_size: -; v_call: TRBV7-9; d_call: TRBD1; cdr3_nt: TGTGCCAGCAGCCGGAATCGCACGGGACAGCCTAGATATGGCTACACCTTC; cdr3_aa: CASSRNRTGQPRYGYTF
j_call: TRBJ1-2; clone_size: -; v_call: TRBV2; d_call: -; cdr3_nt: TGTGCCAGCAGCGCTATGCAGGGCGCGCCTAACTATGGCTACACCTTC; cdr3_aa: CASSAMQGAPNYGYTF
j_call: TRBJ2-5; clone_size: -; v_call: TRBV28; d_call: TRBD1; cdr3_nt: TGTGCTACTGGGTTAACGACAGGGGGCAGGGAGACCCAGTACTTC; cdr3_aa: CATGLTTGGRETQYF
j_call: TRBJ1-3; clone_size: few; v_call: TRBV6-1; d_call: -; cdr3_nt: TGTGCCAGCAGACTGGACAACTCTGGAAACACCATATATTTT; cdr3_aa: CASRLDNSGNTIYF
j_call: TRBJ1-1; clone_size: few; v_call: TRBV2; d_call: TRBD1; cdr3_nt: TGTGCCAGCACCTTCCCCGGGACAGGGAACACTGAAGCTTTCTTT; cdr3_aa: CASTFPGTGNTEAFF
j_call: TRBJ2-5; clone_size: few; v_call: TRBV29-1; d_call: -; cdr3_nt: TGCAGCGTAGCAAACCCGTGGAGCGCCCAAGAGACCCAGTACTTC; cdr3_aa: CSVANPWSAQETQYF
j_call: TRBJ1-1; clone_size: -; v_call: TRBV5-1; d_call: -; cdr3_nt: TGCGCCAGCAGCGAACCAGGGAACACTGAAGCTTTCTTT; cdr3_aa: CASSEPGNTEAFF
j_call: TRBJ2-1; clone_size: -; v_call: TRBV2; d_call: TRBD1; cdr3_nt: TGTGCCAGCAGTGAAGCCAAGACAGGGGATTCCTACAATGAGCAGTTCTTC; cdr3_aa: CASSEAKTGDSYNEQFF
j_call: TRBJ2-1; clone_size: -; v_call: TRBV19; d_call: -; cdr3_nt: TGTGCCAGTAGTATGGGGAGGAATGAGCAGTTCTTC; cdr3_aa: CASSMGRNEQFF
j_call: TRBJ2-5; clone_size: -; v_call: TRBV11-2; d_call: TRBD2; cdr3_nt: TGTGCCAGCAGCTTAGGATCGCGGGGGGGACAAGAGACCCAGTACTTC; cdr3_aa: CASSLGSRGGQETQYF
j_call: TRBJ1-2; clone_size: -; v_call: TRBV6-5; d_call: -; cdr3_nt: TGTGCCAGCAGTTACGGGCCTGGGTCCAGGGGCTACACCTTC; cdr3_aa: CASSYGPGSRGYTF
j_call: TRBJ1-4; clone_size: -; v_call: TRBV21-1; d_call: -; cdr3_nt: TGTGCCAGCAGCAAAGCGCTAGGGGACAATAATGAAAAACTGTTTTTT; cdr3_aa: CASSKALGDNNEKLFF